The T cell receptor (beta chain) described here comes from a study of blood T cell repertoires in COVID-19. Germline V gives CDR1 SGHKS, CDR2 YYEKEE (reference sequence). This CDR3 is built from 13 residues. The V end lost 2 bases, the J end lost 6 bases, and 12 bases lay between the germline ends. Method: immunoSEQ multiplex PCR; TCRdb's copy keeps in-frame clones and lacks some. This repertoire shows approximately 210,000 clones, about 83% found once; its top ten account for approximately 8.1%. This TCR derives from a woman in her 50s with active or convalescent COVID-19. This sequence joins TRBV5-5 and TRBJ2-7; tentative D call: TRBD2 (6 bases). Sequencing input: peripheral blood. The DNA for the CDR3 is TGTGCCAGCAGCTTCAGTTGGGAGGTCGAGCAGTACTTC. Translating gives CASSFSWEVEQYF.